This entry is about one T cell receptor (beta chain). Its matching antigen is unknown. This sample was taken from a study of T cells in Graves' hyperthyroidism and ophthalmopathy. Study summary: Peripheral blood sampling occurred at initial diagnosis, before any treatment. Overall study findings and caveats: Ophthalmopathy prediction by the model preceded onset by a median about 6.5 months.

V gave up 2 bases and J gave up 5 bases, with 13 bases separating them. CDR1 DFQATT and CDR2 SNEGSKA come from the germline V gene (reference sequence). This CDR3 has 14 amino acids. Amplified TCR beta CDR3 regions came from RNA transcripts. The HTBI set primed first-round TCR CDR3 RT-PCR. Via MiXCR, TCRdb re-called the multiplex PCR reads, giving one row per CDR3 protein. This sample has about 640,000 distinct CDR3 sequences, with less than 25% found just once. J is TRBJ2-1 and V is TRBV20-1, with D perhaps matching TRBD1 (5 bases). Sequenced input: blood. This sequence was found in a man aged 30-40 years with Graves' ophthalmopathy. CDR3 sequence reads: CSARPTTENNEQFF. Here the CDR3 DNA reads TGCAGTGCTAGACCAACGACAGAGAACAATGAGCAGTTCTTC.